This entry concerns a single T cell receptor (beta chain). Its specificity is unknown. These data originate in a study of siplizumab effects on memory and regulatory T cells. Study-level findings and limits: To unstimulated subsets, only a minor fraction of alloreactive clones could be mapped.

CDR1 SGDLS and CDR2 YYNGEE come from the germline V gene. After removal of 0 bases from V and 2 bases from J, the junction contained 3 bases not matched to a gene. The CDR3 extends over 15 amino acids. Clones were read by immunoSEQ multiplex PCR, and TCRdb kept only the in-frame ones, dropping some. This table has 70,000 to 100,000 clones, 93% appearing once. This rearrangement joins TRBV9 to TRBJ2-3; 7 bases agree with TRBD2. The clonotype comes from a human donor in good health. The sequenced sample was CD8+ T cells sorted from blood. The CDR3 sequence is CASSVGGLNTDTQYF. The CDR3 DNA is TGTGCCAGCAGCGTAGGGGGACTAAACACAGATACGCAGTATTTT.